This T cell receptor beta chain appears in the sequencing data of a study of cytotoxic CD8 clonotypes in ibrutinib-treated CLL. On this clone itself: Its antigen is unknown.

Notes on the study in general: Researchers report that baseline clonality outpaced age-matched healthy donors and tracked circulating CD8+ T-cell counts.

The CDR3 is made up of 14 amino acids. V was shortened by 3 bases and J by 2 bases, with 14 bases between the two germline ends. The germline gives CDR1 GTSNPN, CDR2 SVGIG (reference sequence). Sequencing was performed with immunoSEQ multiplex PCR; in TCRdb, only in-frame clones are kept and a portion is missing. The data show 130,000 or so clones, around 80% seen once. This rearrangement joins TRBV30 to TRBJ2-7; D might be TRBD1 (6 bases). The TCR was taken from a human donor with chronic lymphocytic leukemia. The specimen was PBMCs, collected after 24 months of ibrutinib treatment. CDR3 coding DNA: TGTGCCTGGAGAACAGACAGGTCCACCTACGAGCAGTACTTC. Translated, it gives CAWRTDRSTYEQYF.